The 24 T cell receptor beta chains below come from one sample, sequenced in a study of T cells and Merkel cell carcinoma outcomes. Profiled with immunoSEQ multiplex PCR; TCRdb holds only in-frame clones, not every one. The sample includes under 15,000 clones, about 95% seen only once; the top ten take 0.93%. Sequenced material: tumor tissue from Merkel cell carcinoma. All receptors come from a human donor with Merkel cell carcinoma.

This clone was counted a few times. The V and J genes are TRBV27 and TRBJ2-2; 8 bases match TRBD1. Germline V CDR1 and CDR2: MNHEY, SMNVEV (reference sequence). V lost 3 bases, J lost 7 bases, and 4 bases stayed unmatched. This CDR3 is built from 14 residues. This CDR3 reads CASSFGRGRGELFF. The DNA for the CDR3 is TGTGCCAGCAGTTTCGGCAGGGGGCGCGGGGAGCTGTTTTTT.

V and J are TRBV4-1 and TRBJ2-3, with a tentative D call TRBD2 (6 bases). V was clipped by 0 bases and J by 2 bases, with 12 bases between them. Germline CDR1 MGHRA, CDR2 YSYEKL. This CDR3 spans 16 amino acids. Written as DNA, the CDR3 is TGCGCCAGCAGCCAAGAAGGGGCGGGAACCACAGATACGCAGTATTTT. Its protein product is CASSQEGAGTTDTQYF.

CDR3 sequence: CASSWRRNTGELFF. The CDR3 DNA sequence: TGTGCCAGCAGTTGGCGCAGGAACACCGGGGAGCTGTTTTTT. The V call is TRBV27, the J call TRBJ2-2; D is unclear. CDR1 is MNHEY and CDR2 is SMNVEV in the germline V gene (reference sequence). There are 14 residues in the CDR3. With 4 bases removed from V and 1 base from J, the gap between germline ends came to 7 bases.

This clone has a single count. V usage is TRBV29-1 and J usage is TRBJ1-2; TRBD1 matches at 11 bases. The V and J ends lost 5 bases and 5 bases, in that order; junction bases with no gene match: 7. This CDR3 contains 14 residues. Per the germline V gene, CDR1 is SQVTM and CDR2 is ANQGSEA. CDR3 amino acids: CSVSGTGGSYGYTF. For the CDR3, the DNA is TGCAGCGTTTCCGGGACAGGGGGATCTTATGGCTACACCTTC.

The rearrangement links TRBV19 to TRBJ1-5; TRBD1 aligns across 8 bases. Germline V gives CDR1 LNHDA, CDR2 SQIVND (reference sequence). The trim removed 3 bases at V and 2 bases at J, leaving 9 bases unmatched. This CDR3 spans 17 amino acids. The CDR3 region is CASSIRTGFVRNQPQHF. CDR3 DNA: TGTGCCAGTAGTATCCGGACAGGGTTTGTGCGCAATCAGCCCCAGCATTTT.

Concerning this clone itself: A junction boundary mismatches the germline segment, possibly from a read error. Distinct nucleotide sequences in the sample also encode this CDR3. V and J are TRBV7-9 and TRBJ2-7, with 7 bases identical to TRBD1. Germline V CDR1 and CDR2: SEHNR, FQNEAQ (reference sequence). The CDR3 is made up of 13 amino acids. In DNA, the CDR3 is TGTGCCAGCAGTCTACAGGGGACCTACGAGCAGTATTTC. Its protein product is CASSLQGTYEQYF.

V usage is TRBV7-3 and J usage is TRBJ2-4, with 7 bases aligning to TRBD1. The J segment lost 5 bases and the V segment lost 0 bases, leaving 7 bases of the junction unmatched. This CDR3 region has 16 residues. Germline V gene sequence: CDR1 SGHTA, CDR2 FQGTGA. As DNA, the CDR3 is TGTGCCAGCAGCTTAACCGGGACAGATGGAGAAAACATTCAGTACTTC. Its translation is CASSLTGTDGENIQYF.

The J gene is TRBJ2-3, the V gene TRBV29-1; D unresolved. Deletions cut 4 bases from V and 1 base from J, with 15 bases between. The CDR3 is 15 amino acids. CDR1 and CDR2 from the germline V gene are SQVTM and ANQGSEA. CDR3 coding DNA: TGCAGCGTTGCCCTCAAGGTAGTAGGCACAGATACGCAGTATTTT. Translation gives CSVALKVVGTDTQYF.

V gene TRBV11-1 combines with J gene TRBJ1-1; the match to TRBD1 covers 8 bases. Germline V lookup: CDR1 SGHAT, CDR2 FQDESV (reference sequence). Trimming removed 6 bases from V and 1 base from J; junction bases left unmatched: 4. The CDR3 spans 14 residues. This CDR3 reads CASRRDRGNTEAFF. The CDR3 DNA reads TGTGCCAGCAGACGAGACAGGGGGAACACTGAAGCTTTCTTT.

The chain combines TRBV29-1 with TRBJ2-3; 7 nucleotides align to TRBD1. The V segment lost 2 bases and the J segment 1 base; nucleotides outside the gene matches: 3. The CDR3 is 14 residues long. The germline CDR1 and CDR2 sequences are SQVTM and ANQGSEA. The CDR3: CSVERDRGTDTQYF. The DNA of the CDR3 is TGCAGCGTTGAAAGAGACAGGGGCACAGATACGCAGTATTTT.

The J gene is TRBJ2-7, the V gene TRBV18, with TRBD1 identical over 8 bases. CDR3 length equals 15 residues. Germline V gene sequence: CDR1 KGHSH, CDR2 LQKENI. Unmatched junction bases numbered 7, after V lost 3 bases and J lost 3 bases. In nucleotides, the CDR3 is TGTGCCAGCTCACCGACCGAAGGACAGGGCTACGAGCAGTACTTC. It yields the protein CASSPTEGQGYEQYF.

The V call is TRBV28, the J call TRBJ2-7; 8 bases agree with TRBD1. Per the germline V gene, CDR1 is MDHEN and CDR2 is SYDVKM. After removal of 10 bases from V and 4 bases from J, the junction contained 18 bases not matched to a gene. The CDR3 spans 16 residues. Here the CDR3 reads CANRAAGGLLNYEQYF. For the CDR3, the DNA is TGTGCCAACAGGGCGGCAGGGGGCTTACTCAATTACGAGCAGTACTTC.

The chain uses TRBV5-1 and TRBJ2-2; perhaps TRBD1 as D (5 bases). CDR3 length: 14 residues. V was clipped by 4 bases and J by 5 bases, with 12 bases between them. Germline V CDR1 and CDR2: SGHRS, YFSETQ. The CDR3 loop reads CASSINRKTGELFF. CDR3 in DNA: TGCGCCAGCAGCATTAACAGGAAGACCGGGGAGCTGTTTTTT.

V is TRBV30 and J is TRBJ1-1, with a weak D call TRBD1 (5 bases). Trimming removed 4 bases from V and 0 bases from J, with 6 bases in between. The CDR3 contains 12 residues. In germline, CDR1 is GTSNPN, CDR2 SVGIG (reference sequence). The CDR3: CAWMDMNTEAFF. In nucleotides, the CDR3 is TGTGCCTGGATGGACATGAACACTGAAGCTTTCTTT.

This chain links TRBV4-3 with TRBJ1-4; D may be TRBD1 (5 bases). V was pared by 4 bases and J by 5 bases, with 14 bases between. Per germline, CDR1 LGHNA and CDR2 YSLEER. The CDR3 consists of 15 residues. CDR3 loop: CASSRTGGSNEKLFF. For the CDR3, the DNA is TGCGCCAGCAGCCGCACCGGGGGATCGAATGAAAAACTGTTTTTT.

The genes are TRBV30 and TRBJ1-2, with TRBD1 matching 7 bases. Trimming cost V 2 bases and J 2 bases; bases outside gene matches: 8. Germline V lookup: CDR1 GTSNPN, CDR2 SVGIG (reference sequence). The CDR3 sequence is 15 residues long. CDR3 in amino acids: CAWSLGGGGNYGYTF. As DNA, the CDR3 is TGTGCCTGGAGTCTTGGGGGAGGGGGCAACTATGGCTACACCTTC.

The chain is built from TRBV5-1 and TRBJ2-3; D may match TRBD1 or TRBD2 (5 bases each). The CDR3 sequence is 15 residues long. V lost 3 bases to trimming and J lost 0 bases, with 11 bases between them. Germline CDR1 reads SGHRS; CDR2 reads YFSETQ. The CDR3 here is CASSYGTGSTDTQYF. The CDR3 nucleotides are TGCGCCAGCAGCTATGGGACGGGGAGCACAGATACGCAGTATTTT. Full variable domain (missing parts from reference TRBV5-1 and TRBJ2-3): KAGVTQTPRYLIKTRGQQVTLSCSPISGHRSVSWYQQTPGQGLQFLFEYFSETQRNKGNFPGRFSGRQFSNSRSEMNVSTLELGDSALYLCASSYGTGSTDTQYFGPGTRLTVL.

The gene calls are TRBV11-2 and TRBJ1-1; possibly TRBD1 for D (5 bases). The CDR3 consists of 15 residues. The germline CDR1 and CDR2 sequences are SGHAT and FQNNGV. The V gene lost 6 bases and the J gene lost 7 bases, with 21 bases spanning the gap. DNA of the CDR3: TGTGCCAGCAGTCAGATCAATTGGGGCAACGGTGAAGCTTTCTTT. It yields the protein CASSQINWGNGEAFF.

This chain connects TRBV7-8 to TRBJ1-2; maybe TRBD1 (5 bases). The CDR3 spans 12 residues. Germline V gene lookup returns CDR1 SGHVS and CDR2 FQNEAQ. Trimming removed 4 bases from V and 5 bases from J, with 8 bases in between. CDR3 coding DNA: TGTGCCAGCAGCTCCGCAGGGTATGGCTACACCTTC. Amino acid sequence: CASSSAGYGYTF.

This clone was observed a single time. The chain is built from TRBV23-1 and TRBJ2-1, with a weak D call TRBD2 (5 bases). TRBV23-1 counts as an open reading frame of uncertain function. The CDR3 has 15 residues. The V and J ends lost 1 base and 5 bases respectively, with 12 bases between them. In DNA form, the CDR3 reads TGCGCCAGCAGTCAATTCCCACCCGGGGACAATGAGCAGTTCTTC. This sequence encodes CASSQFPPGDNEQFF.

The rearrangement links TRBV9 to TRBJ2-7, with TRBD1 matching over 11 bases. The CDR3 is 15 amino acids. V dropped 0 bases and J dropped 2; count of bases not matched to a gene: 1. Germline V gives CDR1 SGDLS, CDR2 YYNGEE. The CDR3: CASSVGDRGAYEQYF. In DNA, the CDR3 is TGTGCCAGCAGCGTAGGGGACAGGGGGGCCTACGAGCAGTACTTC.

V usage is TRBV19 and J usage is TRBJ1-1; 8 bases are a match to TRBD1. After removal of 2 bases from V and 7 bases from J, the junction contained 9 bases not matched to a gene. The CDR3 runs 15 residues. CDR1 and CDR2 from the germline V gene are LNHDA and SQIVND (reference sequence). CDR3 nucleotide sequence: TGTGCCAGTAGTATACAAGGCAGGGGGCTAATTGAAGCTTTCTTT. Its protein product is CASSIQGRGLIEAFF.

The gene calls are TRBV29-1 and TRBJ2-5; D assignment may be TRBD1 or TRBD2 (6 bases each). This CDR3 is 13 amino acids long. The V end was cut by 4 bases, the J end by 5 bases, with 14 bases between. CDR1 SQVTM and CDR2 ANQGSEA come from the germline V gene. As DNA, the CDR3 is TGCAGCGTTGTGTGGGGGGCTGAGGAGACCCAGTACTTC. The encoded protein is CSVVWGAEETQYF.

J is TRBJ1-2 and V is TRBV29-1, with TRBD1 as a possible D gene (5 bases). V was pared by 2 bases and J by 7 bases, with 14 bases between. CDR1 SQVTM and CDR2 ANQGSEA come from the germline V gene. This CDR3 is built from 13 residues. DNA of the CDR3: TGCAGCGTTGAACAAGCCAGGGAGGCTGGCTACACCTTC. Amino acid sequence: CSVEQAREAGYTF. Using reference TRBV29-1 and TRBJ1-2 for the parts outside the CDR3, the full variable domain is SAVISQKPSRDICQRGTSLTIQCQVDSQVTMMFWYRQQPGQSLTLIATANQGSEATYESGFVIDKFPISRPNLTFSTLTVSNMSPEDSSIYLCSVEQAREAGYTFGSGTRLTVV.